This T cell receptor beta chain derives from a study of control samples from healthy donors and cancer patients. V lost 5 bases, J lost 0 bases, and 13 bases lay in between. CDR3 size: 15 residues. CDR1 is SGHTA, CDR2 FQGNSA, per germline. The repertoire was sequenced with immunoSEQ multiplex PCR; TCRdb's copy has only in-frame clones and lacks some. The table includes around 31,000 clones, approximately 94% detected once. The chain has TRBV7-2 and TRBJ1-1; no firm D call. This receptor was identified in a man between 60 and 75 years old in good health. Sequenced input: blood. The CDR3 DNA follows: TGTGCCAGCAGCACCCCGAAGGGAATGAACACTGAAGCTTTCTTT. Translated, it gives CASSTPKGMNTEAFF. Complete variable domain (other parts from reference TRBV7-2 and TRBJ1-1): GAGVSQSPSNKVTEKGKDVELRCDPISGHTALYWYRQSLGQGLEFLIYFQGNSAPDKSGLPSDRFSAERTGGSVSTLTIQRTQQEDSAVYLCASSTPKGMNTEAFFGQGTRLTVV.